This T cell receptor (beta chain) was obtained from a study of OX40 agonist ivuxolimab in advanced cancers. The CDR3 is 18 residues long. The ends lost 2 bases at V and 2 bases at J; junction bases unmatched: 6. The germline gives CDR1 MRHNA, CDR2 SNTAGT. Using immunoSEQ multiplex PCR, the repertoire was profiled, and TCRdb retains in-frame clones only, with some absent. The table has 69,000 or so clones, roughly 85% seen once. This clonotype originated in an adult with an advanced solid tumor such as melanoma, head and neck, liver or kidney cancer. The sample here was CD4+ or CD8+ T cells sorted from blood, taken in a trial of the OX40 agonist ivuxolimab. V usage is TRBV6-4 and J usage is TRBJ2-3; TRBD2 matches at 14 bases. For the CDR3, the DNA is TGTGCCAGCAGTGACAAGGGACTAGCGGGGGACCCCACAGATACGCAGTATTTT. This codes for CASSDKGLAGDPTDTQYF.